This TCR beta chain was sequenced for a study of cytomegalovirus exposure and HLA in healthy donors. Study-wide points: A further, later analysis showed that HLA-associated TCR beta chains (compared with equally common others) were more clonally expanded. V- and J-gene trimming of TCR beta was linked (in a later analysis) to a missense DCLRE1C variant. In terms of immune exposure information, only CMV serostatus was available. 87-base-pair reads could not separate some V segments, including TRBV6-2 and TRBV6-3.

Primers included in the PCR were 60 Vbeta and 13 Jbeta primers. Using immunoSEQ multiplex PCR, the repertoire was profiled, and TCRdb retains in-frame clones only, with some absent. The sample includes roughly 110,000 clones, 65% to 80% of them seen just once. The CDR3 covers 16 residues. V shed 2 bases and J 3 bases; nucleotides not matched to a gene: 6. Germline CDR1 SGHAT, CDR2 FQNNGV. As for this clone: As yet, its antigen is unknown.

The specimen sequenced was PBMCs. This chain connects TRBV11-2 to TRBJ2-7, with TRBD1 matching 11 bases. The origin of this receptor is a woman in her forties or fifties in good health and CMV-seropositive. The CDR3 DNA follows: TGTGCCAGCAGCTTACTGGGGGACAGGGGGAACTACGAGCAGTACTTC. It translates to CASSLLGDRGNYEQYF. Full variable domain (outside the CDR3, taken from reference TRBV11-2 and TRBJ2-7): EAGVAQSPRYKIIEKRQSVAFWCNPISGHATLYWYQQILGQGPKLLIQFQNNGVVDDSQLPKDRFSAERLKGVDSTLKIQPAKLEDSAVYLCASSLLGDRGNYEQYFGPGTRLTVT.